This TCR beta chain came from a study of tumor-infiltrating lymphocytes in primary liver carcinoma. Study as a whole: Both sexes were represented among patients, who were 30 to 69 years old. General study points: Tumors reached a significantly greater top-250-clone fraction than blood did (p = 0.039).

Germline DNA was also extracted, with blood RNA taken from unsorted whole blood. These patients lived with chronic HBV infection and had never been treated. Deletions cut 8 bases from V and 1 base from J, with 8 bases between. This CDR3 is 12 amino acids long. Germline V CDR1 and CDR2: MGHRA, YSYEKL. This clonotype has a count of ten or more. Its target is unknown. A constant-region primer primed TCR beta cDNA synthesis from 450 to 550 ng of total RNA. Three rounds of nested multiplex PCR with slightly modified ARM-PCR produced TCR beta libraries. The first two PCR rounds, approximately 11 cycles each, used TRBV1-TRBV30 forward primers and a C-beta reverse primer. TCRdb analysed the multiplex PCR reads with MiXCR anew, one entry per CDR3 protein. The table has 310,000 or so distinct CDR3 sequences, around three fifths seen once.

The sample taken for sequencing was peripheral blood. The origin of this receptor is a woman aged 25-40 years with primary liver carcinoma and hepatitis B virus infection. The V and J genes are TRBV4-1 and TRBJ1-1; D possibly corresponds to TRBD1 (6 bases). The CDR3 here is CASQGRNTEAFF. Here the CDR3 DNA reads TGCGCCAGCCAGGGGCGGAACACTGAAGCTTTCTTT.